Following are 32 T cell receptor beta chains from one sample sequenced in a study of cytomegalovirus exposure and HLA in healthy donors. 13 Jbeta primers and 60 Vbeta primers were used for the PCR. The method was immunoSEQ multiplex PCR; TCRdb's version includes in-frame clones alone and lacks a portion of them. The sample lists around 100,000 clones, roughly 69% occurring once. The sample comprised PBMCs. The receptors originated from a man aged 25-45 years in good health and CMV-seropositive.

This chain joins TRBV7-6 and TRBJ2-5; the match to TRBD2 covers 11 bases. The length of the CDR3 is 18 residues. Unmatched junction bases numbered 14, after V lost 6 bases and J lost 2 bases. CDR1 and CDR2 from the germline V gene are SGHVS and FNYEAQ. The CDR3 loop is CASRRLAGSMVGQETQYF. CDR3 coding DNA: TGTGCCAGCAGAAGACTAGCGGGGTCCATGGTGGGTCAAGAGACCCAGTACTTC.

The rearrangement uses TRBV27 and TRBJ1-2, with D perhaps TRBD1 (6 bases). This CDR3 comprises 14 residues. Between the trimmed V and J ends, which lost 5 bases and 4 bases, there was a span of 14 bases. CDR1 and CDR2 (germline): MNHEY, SMNVEV (reference sequence). CDR3 coding DNA: TGTGCCAGCAGTCCCGGCAGGGGTGCCTATGGCTACACCTTC. This codes for CASSPGRGAYGYTF.

The chain joins TRBV4-1 to TRBJ1-5, with 9 bases that match TRBD1. The CDR3 loop spans 17 amino acids. After removal of 0 bases from V and 7 bases from J, the junction contained 10 bases not matched to a gene. Germline CDR1 is MGHRA and CDR2 is YSYEKL. CDR3 loop: CASSQEGGTGSLQPQHF. Here the CDR3 DNA reads TGCGCCAGCAGCCAAGAAGGAGGGACAGGGAGCTTGCAGCCCCAGCATTTT.

The CDR3: CASSLSSEQFF. CDR3 DNA sequence: TGTGCCAGCAGCTTAAGTAGTGAGCAGTTCTTC. The genes are TRBV7-9 and TRBJ2-1; no clear D. The CDR3 is made up of 11 amino acids. Per the germline V gene, CDR1 is SEHNR and CDR2 is FQNEAQ (reference sequence). Trimming shortened V by 2 bases and J by 9 bases, and 5 bases separated the two germline ends.

In its sample, this clone was seen once. The chain couples TRBV2 to TRBJ2-7; 7 bases agree with TRBD2. The J call may be wrong; the DNA end is better matched by TRBJ2-5. The CDR3 runs 15 residues. Germline values: CDR1 SNHLY, CDR2 FYNNEI. The CDR3 DNA is TGTGCCAGCAGGACCCATGCTGGCGGGGGAGAGACCCAGTACTTC. The encoded protein is CASRTHAGGGETQYF.

This clone was observed a handful of times. The chain employs TRBV7-9 and TRBJ1-2; 8 bases agree with TRBD1. Germline-derived CDR1 and CDR2 are SEHNR and FQNEAQ (reference sequence). Trimming took 4 bases from V and 4 from J; bases not matched to a gene: 5. This CDR3 comprises 14 residues. The CDR3 here is CASSSPDRGYGYTF. The CDR3 nucleotides are TGTGCCAGCAGCTCCCCTGACAGGGGCTATGGCTACACCTTC. Combining the CDR3 with reference TRBV7-9 and TRBJ1-2 gives the whole variable domain DTGVSQNPRHKITKRGQNVTFRCDPISEHNRLYWYRQTLGQGPEFLTYFQNEAQLEKSRLLSDRFSAERPKGSFSTLEIQRTEQGDSAMYLCASSSPDRGYGYTFGSGTRLTVV.

J is TRBJ2-1 and V is TRBV27; weak D call: TRBD1 (6 bases). This CDR3 contains 16 residues. Trimming stripped 7 bases from V and 4 bases from J, with 20 bases between. Germline lookup yields CDR1 MNHEY and CDR2 SMNVEV (reference sequence). The CDR3 bases are TGTGCCAGCACCCTCAGGGGCTCAGTGGGGTACAATGAGCAGTTCTTC. Translation gives CASTLRGSVGYNEQFF.

The chain links TRBV6-5 to TRBJ2-3; D remains ambiguous. V was trimmed by 7 bases and J by 5 bases, leaving 13 bases between them. Per germline, CDR1 MNHEY and CDR2 SVGAGI. The CDR3 consists of 13 residues. CDR3 amino acids: CASMTDRGDTQYF. In DNA, the CDR3 is TGTGCCAGCATGACGGATCGCGGAGATACGCAGTATTTT.

This clone was detected only a few times. V and J are TRBV9 and TRBJ2-1; 7 bases agree with TRBD1. CDR3 size: 16 residues. Germline trimming cut 0 bases from V and 0 bases from J; bases unmatched to any gene: 3. CDR1 and CDR2 (germline): SGDLS, YYNGEE. CDR3 in DNA: TGTGCCAGCAGCGTAGGAGGGGGCCGCTCCTACAATGAGCAGTTCTTC. It is translated as CASSVGGGRSYNEQFF.

This clone showed up just a few times. V usage is TRBV7-9 and J usage is TRBJ1-4; 7 bases are shared with TRBD1. The CDR3 is 14 residues long. V gave up 4 bases and J gave up 7 bases; unmatched junction bases: 6. Germline V lookup: CDR1 SEHNR, CDR2 FQNEAQ (reference sequence). The CDR3 nucleotides are TGTGCCAGCAGCTGGTCGACAGGGTTTGAAAAACTGTTTTTT. Residues: CASSWSTGFEKLFF.

This sequence joins TRBV5-1 and TRBJ2-3; 7 bases line up with TRBD2. Germline values: CDR1 SGHRS, CDR2 YFSETQ. The ends lost 0 bases at V and 4 bases at J; junction bases unmatched: 2. The CDR3 is made up of 14 amino acids. CDR3 in DNA: TGCGCCAGCAGCTTGGCCGCGGGGGCAGATACGCAGTATTTT. It is translated as CASSLAAGADTQYF.

This clone showed up just once. The V call is TRBV12-5, the J call TRBJ2-2; tentative D call: TRBD2 (5 bases). There are 13 residues in the CDR3. V dropped 7 bases and J dropped 7 bases, with 13 bases sitting between them. Per the germline V gene, CDR1 is LGHNT and CDR2 is FRNRAP. CDR3 nucleotide sequence: TGTGCTAGTGCCTCGGACTCCCACGGGGAGCTGTTTTTT. It codes for CASASDSHGELFF.

This sequence joins TRBV13 and TRBJ2-1, with TRBD1 matching 7 bases. Per germline, CDR1 PRHDT and CDR2 FYEKMQ (reference sequence). The ends lost 4 bases at V and 4 bases at J; junction bases unmatched: 7. The CDR3 loop spans 15 amino acids. DNA of the CDR3: TGTGCCAGCAGCTGGGCAGGGGGTAGGTACAATGAGCAGTTCTTC. Its protein is CASSWAGGRYNEQFF.

The rearrangement uses TRBV7-9 and TRBJ2-7, with 13 bases fitting TRBD2. The CDR3 has 15 residues. CDR1 and CDR2 from the germline V gene are SEHNR and FQNEAQ (reference sequence). With 6 bases clipped from V and 6 bases from J, the junction kept 8 bases outside the gene matches. CDR3 in DNA: TGTGCCAGCAGGCCGGGACTAGCGGGGAGTCGCGAGCAGTACTTC. Translating gives CASRPGLAGSREQYF.

This clone was seen more than once but under ten times. Relative to the germline gene, one junction end is altered; a read error may explain this. V and J are TRBV7-7 and TRBJ2-5, with 9 bases aligning to TRBD1. CDR1 is SSHAT and CDR2 is FNYEAQ in the germline V gene (reference sequence). This CDR3 region has 15 residues. CDR3: CASSLGTGNGETQYF. The CDR3 nucleotides read TGTGCTAGCAGCTTAGGGACAGGGAATGGAGAGACCCAGTACTTC.

The chain recombines TRBV5-1 with TRBJ1-2; 7 nucleotides line up with TRBD1. The CDR3 spans 13 residues. CDR1 is SGHRS and CDR2 is YFSETQ in the germline V gene. V dropped 1 base and J dropped 3; count of bases not matched to a gene: 0. CDR3 sequence: CASSLTGDYGYTF. Written as DNA, the CDR3 is TGCGCCAGCAGCTTGACAGGGGACTATGGCTACACCTTC.

V gene TRBV27 combines with J gene TRBJ2-2, with TRBD2 identical over 16 bases. V shed 5 bases and J 3 bases; nucleotides not matched to a gene: 6. The CDR3 runs to 18 residues. Germline V gives CDR1 MNHEY, CDR2 SMNVEV (reference sequence). The CDR3 bases are TGTGCCAGCAGTGTTACGGGACTAGCGGGGGGGCACACCGGGGAGCTGTTTTTT. Its translation is CASSVTGLAGGHTGELFF.

The chain joins TRBV29-1 to TRBJ1-4, with a tentative D call TRBD1 (5 bases). The germline V gene encodes CDR1 SQVTM and CDR2 ANQGSEA. Trimming took 7 bases from V and 3 from J, leaving 12 bases between them. This CDR3 contains 13 residues. The CDR3 protein is CSGATASNEKLFF. The CDR3 nucleotides are TGCAGCGGGGCGACAGCCTCTAATGAAAAACTGTTTTTT.

This chain connects TRBV6-1 to TRBJ2-5, with D uncertain. V lost 2 bases, J lost 8 bases, and 9 bases lay in between. Germline loops: CDR1 MNHNS, CDR2 SASEGT. CDR3 size: 12 residues. CDR3 coding DNA: TGTGCCAGCAGTGAACGCGCAAGAACCCAGTACTTC. Translation: CASSERARTQYF.

J is TRBJ2-6 and V is TRBV23-1, with D perhaps matching TRBD1 (5 bases). TRBV23-1 is an open reading frame whose function is uncertain. V was cut by 8 bases and J by 3 bases, with 14 bases left in between. The CDR3 totals 15 residues. CDR3 in amino acids: CASPGRANGANVLTF. CDR3 DNA sequence: TGCGCCAGCCCCGGCAGGGCGAATGGGGCCAACGTCCTGACTTTC.

The chain uses TRBV6-5 and TRBJ1-1, with unresolved D. The CDR3 extends over 14 amino acids. Trimming took off 2 bases at V and 4 bases at J, with 11 bases between the two ends. Germline CDR1 reads MNHEY; CDR2 reads SVGAGI. This CDR3 reads CASSYATAPTEAFF. CDR3 sequence (DNA): TGTGCCAGCAGTTACGCCACAGCTCCCACTGAAGCTTTCTTT.

This chain connects TRBV30 to TRBJ2-2; 7 nucleotides agree with TRBD1. Germline V gene sequence: CDR1 GTSNPN, CDR2 SVGIG (reference sequence). This CDR3 spans 13 amino acids. V gave up 5 bases and J gave up 7 bases; unmatched junction bases: 7. As DNA, the CDR3 is TGTGCCTGGGGTCCACAGGGGTTCGGGGAGCTGTTTTTT. Translated, it gives CAWGPQGFGELFF. Looking up the rest from reference TRBV30 and TRBJ2-2 gives the full variable domain: SQTIHQWPATLVQPVGSPLSLECTVEGTSNPNLYWYRQAAGRGLQLLFYSVGIGQISSEVPQNLSASRPQDRQFILSSKKLLLSDSGFYLCAWGPQGFGELFFGEGSRLTVL.

CDR3 protein: CASSLTDIQYF. The CDR3 DNA is TGTGCCAGCAGTTTGACAGACATTCAGTACTTC. This chain links TRBV28 with TRBJ2-4; TRBD1 might be the D (5 bases). The CDR3 runs 11 residues. CDR1 is MDHEN, CDR2 SYDVKM, per germline. The ends were cut back, 3 bases at V and 8 bases at J, with 5 bases in the middle. Based on the CDR3 plus reference TRBV28 and TRBJ2-4, the full variable domain is DVKVTQSSRYLVKRTGEKVFLECVQDMDHENMFWYRQDPGLGLRLIYFSYDVKMKEKGDIPEGYSVSREKKERFSLILESASTNQTSMYLCASSLTDIQYFGAGTRLSVL.

The chain is built from TRBV7-9 and TRBJ2-1; 16 positions agree with TRBD2. Germline V gene data show CDR1 as SEHNR and CDR2 as FQNEAQ (reference sequence). J gave up 5 bases and V 5 bases, and 0 bases lay outside the gene matches. CDR3 length equals 15 residues. The CDR3 DNA is TGTGCCAGCAGCGGGACTAGCGGGGGGGACAATGAGCAGTTCTTC. This translates into CASSGTSGGDNEQFF.

This clone was observed once. The genes are TRBV9 and TRBJ2-5, with 7 bases matching TRBD2. Germline V lookup: CDR1 SGDLS, CDR2 YYNGEE. The CDR3 has 15 amino acids. Trimming at V came to 4 bases and at J to 5 bases, leaving 11 bases not matched to a gene. The CDR3 loop is CASSYGSGDGETQYF. The CDR3 coding sequence is TGTGCCAGCAGCTATGGGAGCGGGGATGGGGAGACCCAGTACTTC.

About this clone: The same CDR3 arises from other DNA sequences in this sample as well. This chain uses TRBV19 with TRBJ1-2, with D possibly being TRBD1 (6 bases). Germline lookup yields CDR1 LNHDA and CDR2 SQIVND (reference sequence). V shed 6 bases and J shed 3 bases, with 11 bases lying between them. This CDR3 has 13 residues. CDR3 region: CASRGGLDYGYTF. CDR3 in DNA: TGTGCCAGTAGAGGGGGTTTGGACTATGGCTACACCTTC.

The chain couples TRBV5-1 to TRBJ2-5; D is undetermined. The tail of the sequence fits TRBJ2-7 better, so the J call may be wrong. The CDR3 is 13 amino acids. Germline V gene sequence: CDR1 SGHRS, CDR2 YFSETQ. CDR3 sequence reads: CASSFGGSYEQYF. CDR3 nucleotide sequence: TGCGCCAGCAGCTTTGGCGGATCCTACGAGCAGTACTTC.

This sequence joins TRBV19 and TRBJ1-3, with no clear D. In germline, CDR1 is LNHDA, CDR2 SQIVND (reference sequence). Deletions cut 5 bases from V and 5 bases from J, with 7 bases between. This CDR3 is built from 12 residues. The CDR3, as DNA: TGTGCCAGTAGTTTACCTAGAAACACCATATATTTT. Residues: CASSLPRNTIYF. The full variable domain, in which reference TRBV19 and TRBJ1-3 provide the parts outside the CDR3, is DGGITQSPKYLFRKEGQNVTLSCEQNLNHDAMYWYRQDPGQGLRLIYYSQIVNDFQKGDIAEGYSVSREKKESFPLTVTSAQKNPTAFYLCASSLPRNTIYFGEGSWLTVV.

The chain joins TRBV15 to TRBJ2-7; 8 bases align to TRBD1. CDR1 is LNHNV and CDR2 is YYDKDF in the germline V gene (reference sequence). The CDR3 spans 15 residues. The V gene end was trimmed by 2 bases and the J gene end by 3 bases; junction bases not matched to a gene: 6. The CDR3 region is CATSRLQGTGYEQYF. CDR3 DNA sequence: TGTGCCACCAGCAGACTCCAGGGGACAGGCTACGAGCAGTACTTC. Variable domain in full (rest from reference TRBV15 and TRBJ2-7): DAMVIQNPRYQVTQFGKPVTLSCSQTLNHNVMYWYQQKSSQAPKLLFHYYDKDFNNEADTPDNFQSRRPNTSFCFLDIRSPGLGDTAMYLCATSRLQGTGYEQYFGPGTRLTVT.

This chain uses TRBV19 with TRBJ1-2, with no clear D. V dropped 1 base and J dropped 2 bases, with 5 bases sitting between them. Germline V CDR1 and CDR2: LNHDA, SQIVND (reference sequence). The CDR3 is made up of 13 amino acids. The CDR3 spells CASSIVTNYGYTF. The DNA for the CDR3 is TGTGCCAGTAGTATAGTGACAAACTATGGCTACACCTTC.

The chain combines TRBV2 with TRBJ2-2; 9 nucleotides agree with TRBD2. J lost 1 base, V lost 6 bases, and 6 bases had no gene match. This CDR3 has 16 residues. The germline CDR1 and CDR2 sequences are SNHLY and FYNNEI. CDR3 bases: TGTGCCAGCAGGGGCTTTAGCGGGGGGAACACCGGGGAGCTGTTTTTT. It is translated as CASRGFSGGNTGELFF.

This clone was seen at least ten times. V and J are TRBV11-3 and TRBJ1-2; weak D call: TRBD1 (5 bases). The germline CDR1 and CDR2 sequences are SGHNT and YENEEA. V was cut by 0 bases and J by 1 base, with 12 bases left in between. This CDR3 is 16 amino acids long. The CDR3 DNA is TGTGCCAGCAGCTTAGAGGGGCGCGGGGGTAACTATGGCTACACCTTC. As protein: CASSLEGRGGNYGYTF.